This T cell receptor (beta chain) was retrieved from a study of T cells after yellow fever vaccination. Across the study: Some fractions had low cell numbers, and these were prepared with SMART-Seq v4 Ultra Low Input.

Study-wide results and caveats: Booster sampling recovered most clones from primary vaccination (roughly 97% CD4, 88% CD8). FACS-sorted repertoires might harbor abundant contaminating clonotypes from the bulk population.

Germline CDR1 reads LGHNA; CDR2 reads YSLEER. Trimming pared 2 bases from V and 0 bases from J, leaving 5 bases between. The CDR3 totals 14 residues. A universal primer site and UMIs were added as TCR cDNA was made by 5'RACE template switching. TCRdb recomputed calls from the 5' RACE reads with MiXCR, one row per CDR3 protein. The profile shows under 500,000 distinct CDR3 sequences, about 19% of them singletons. This clonotype was counted between two and nine times. Its antigen remains unidentified. The input for sequencing was PBMCs, taken before the yellow fever booster vaccination. V usage is TRBV4-3 and J usage is TRBJ1-3; D not resolved. The clonotype originates from a man aged 18 to 29 who received the YFV17D yellow fever vaccine. CDR3 coding DNA: TGCGCCAGCAGCCAATACTTCTCTGGAAACACCATATATTTT. It translates to CASSQYFSGNTIYF.